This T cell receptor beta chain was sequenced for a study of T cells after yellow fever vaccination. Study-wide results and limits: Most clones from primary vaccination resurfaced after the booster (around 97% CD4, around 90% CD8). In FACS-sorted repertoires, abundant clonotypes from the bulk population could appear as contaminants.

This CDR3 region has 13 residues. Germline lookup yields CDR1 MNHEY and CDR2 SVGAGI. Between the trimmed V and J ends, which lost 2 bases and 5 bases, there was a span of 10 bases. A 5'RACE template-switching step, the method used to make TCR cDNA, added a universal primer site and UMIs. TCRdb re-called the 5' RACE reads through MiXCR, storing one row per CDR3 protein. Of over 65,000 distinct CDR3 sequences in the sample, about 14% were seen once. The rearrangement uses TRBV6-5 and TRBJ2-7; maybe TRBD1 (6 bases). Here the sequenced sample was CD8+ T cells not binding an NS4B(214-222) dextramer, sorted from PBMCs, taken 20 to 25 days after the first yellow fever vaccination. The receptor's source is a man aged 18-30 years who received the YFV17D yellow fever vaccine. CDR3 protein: CASSYRGIHEQYF. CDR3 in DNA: TGTGCCAGCAGTTACAGGGGGATCCACGAGCAGTACTTC.